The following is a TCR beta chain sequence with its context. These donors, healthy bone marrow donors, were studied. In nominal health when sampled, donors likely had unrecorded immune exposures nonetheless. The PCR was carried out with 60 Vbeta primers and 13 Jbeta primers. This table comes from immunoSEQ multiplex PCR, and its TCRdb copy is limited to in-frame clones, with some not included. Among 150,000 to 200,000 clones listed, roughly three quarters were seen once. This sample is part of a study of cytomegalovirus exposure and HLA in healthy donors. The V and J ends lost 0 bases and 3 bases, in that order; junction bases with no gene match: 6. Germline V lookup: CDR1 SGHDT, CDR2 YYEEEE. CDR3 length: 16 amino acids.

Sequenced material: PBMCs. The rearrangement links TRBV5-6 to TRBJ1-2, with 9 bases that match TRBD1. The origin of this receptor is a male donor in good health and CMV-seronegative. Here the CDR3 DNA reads TGTGCCAGCAGCTTGGCCGGGACAGGGAGGGACTATGGCTACACCTTC. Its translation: CASSLAGTGRDYGYTF.